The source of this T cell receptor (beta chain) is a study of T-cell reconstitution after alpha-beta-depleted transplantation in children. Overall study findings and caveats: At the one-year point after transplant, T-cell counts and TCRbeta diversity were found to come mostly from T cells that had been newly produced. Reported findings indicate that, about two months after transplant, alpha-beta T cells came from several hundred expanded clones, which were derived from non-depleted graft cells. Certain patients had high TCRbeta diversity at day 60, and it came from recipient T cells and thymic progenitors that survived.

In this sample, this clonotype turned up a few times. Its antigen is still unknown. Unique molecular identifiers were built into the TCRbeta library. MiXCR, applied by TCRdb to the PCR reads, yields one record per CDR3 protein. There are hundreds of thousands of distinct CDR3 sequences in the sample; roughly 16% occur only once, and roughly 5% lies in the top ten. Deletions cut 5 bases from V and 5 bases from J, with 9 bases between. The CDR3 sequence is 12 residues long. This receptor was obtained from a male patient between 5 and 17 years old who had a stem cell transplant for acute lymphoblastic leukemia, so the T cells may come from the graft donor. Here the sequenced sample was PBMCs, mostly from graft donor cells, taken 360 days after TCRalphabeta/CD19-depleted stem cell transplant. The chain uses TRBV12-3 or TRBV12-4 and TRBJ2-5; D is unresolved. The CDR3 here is CASSRGWETQYF. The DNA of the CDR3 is TGTGCCAGCAGTCGTGGGTGGGAGACCCAGTACTTC.